The present T cell receptor beta chain was sequenced within a study of T cell responses to AZD1222 COVID-19 vaccine. Study results and limitations: Receipt of two AZD1222 doses was followed by a rise in Spike-specific TCR breadth and depth. Donor demographics were predominantly white British with a female majority; clonal diversity may be underestimated.

Concerning this clone: Its antigen is not known.

The V end lost 0 bases, the J end lost 4 bases, and 8 bases lay between the germline ends. The CDR3 is made up of 14 amino acids. Germline-derived CDR1 and CDR2 are SGDLS and YYNGEE. TCRdb keeps only in-frame clones here, not all; method: immunoSEQ multiplex PCR. The sample has around 100,000 clones; around 90% are singletons. The receptor was derived from an adult in good health. The source material was peripheral blood, sampled on day 0 of AZD1222 vaccination. The J gene is TRBJ1-3, the V gene TRBV9; D uncertain. CDR3 in DNA: TGTGCCAGCAGCGTAGACCCACAAGGAAACACCATATATTTT. This encodes CASSVDPQGNTIYF. Using reference TRBV9 and TRBJ1-3 for the parts outside the CDR3, the full variable domain is DSGVTQTPKHLITATGQRVTLRCSPRSGDLSVYWYQQSLDQGLQFLIQYYNGEERAKGNILERFSAQQFPDLHSELNLSSLELGDSALYFCASSVDPQGNTIYFGEGSWLTVV.